The 27 T cell receptor beta chains below all came from one sample that was sequenced in a study of blood T cell repertoires in COVID-19. Sequenced by immunoSEQ multiplex PCR; TCRdb stores in-frame clones only, minus some. This sample has 300,000 to 350,000 clones, with 87% found just once. Sequencing input: peripheral blood. The source of these receptors is a woman aged 50 to 60 with COVID-19, enrolled during active disease.

This clone was detected only once. V usage is TRBV4-3 and J usage is TRBJ2-7; the D gene is possibly TRBD1 (5 bases). V dropped 5 bases and J dropped 0 bases, with 8 bases sitting between them. The CDR3 spans 13 residues. Germline V gives CDR1 LGHNA, CDR2 YSLEER. This CDR3 reads CASSVRGSYEQYF. The CDR3 bases are TGCGCCAGCAGCGTTAGGGGCTCCTACGAGCAGTACTTC.

The rearrangement links TRBV4-1 to TRBJ2-7, with TRBD1 identical over 7 bases. The V and J ends lost 8 bases and 1 base, in that order; junction bases with no gene match: 5. The CDR3 length is 13 residues. CDR1 and CDR2 from the germline V gene are MGHRA and YSYEKL. CDR3 DNA sequence: TGCGCCAGCCAGGGACAGAAATCCTACGAGCAGTACTTC. As protein: CASQGQKSYEQYF.

The V and J genes are TRBV27 and TRBJ2-1; 10 bases map to TRBD1. This CDR3 has 15 amino acids. J was trimmed by 7 bases and V by 3 bases; bases with no gene match: 6. Germline loops: CDR1 MNHEY, CDR2 SMNVEV (reference sequence). CDR3 in DNA: TGTGCCAGCAGTTTGGGACAGGGGCGGACTAATGAGCAGTTCTTC. This gives the protein CASSLGQGRTNEQFF.

The chain employs TRBV18 and TRBJ1-5; D possibly corresponds to TRBD1 (6 bases). Between the trimmed V and J ends, which lost 2 bases and 6 bases, there was a span of 14 bases. The CDR3 has 15 residues. Germline V gives CDR1 KGHSH, CDR2 LQKENI. The CDR3 DNA reads TGTGCCAGCTCACCAGGGCAGGGGAACGTTCAGCCCCAGCATTTT. Protein sequence: CASSPGQGNVQPQHF.

The chain employs TRBV19 and TRBJ2-3; maybe TRBD2 (5 bases). CDR1 LNHDA and CDR2 SQIVND come from the germline V gene (reference sequence). This CDR3 is built from 14 residues. The V gene lost 10 bases and the J gene lost 0 bases, with 14 bases spanning the gap. This CDR3 reads CATHLRGSTDTQYF. For the CDR3, the DNA is TGTGCCACACACCTTCGCGGGAGCACAGATACGCAGTATTTT.

V usage is TRBV7-8 and J usage is TRBJ1-5; 8 bases map to TRBD1. The J segment lost 13 bases and the V segment lost 5 bases, leaving 7 bases of the junction unmatched. Germline V gene lookup returns CDR1 SGHVS and CDR2 FQNEAQ. CDR3 length: 12 residues. CDR3 DNA sequence: TGTGCCAGCAGCCATTACAGGGGGAGGCAGCATTTT. It translates to CASSHYRGRQHF.

The chain combines TRBV7-2 with TRBJ2-1, with D perhaps matching TRBD1 (6 bases). V was trimmed by 3 bases and J by 0 bases, leaving 12 bases between them. Germline CDR1 and CDR2: SGHTA and FQGNSA. The CDR3 length is 16 residues. This chain's CDR3 is CASSFSGVGSYNEQFF. Here the CDR3 DNA reads TGTGCCAGCAGCTTTTCAGGGGTAGGCTCCTACAATGAGCAGTTCTTC.

This clone occurred once. The chain has TRBV6-1 and TRBJ1-4; maybe TRBD1 (5 bases). CDR1 is MNHNS and CDR2 is SASEGT in the germline V gene. This CDR3 contains 17 residues. Deletions cut 0 bases from V and 8 bases from J, with 19 bases between. CDR3 in DNA: TGTGCCAGCAGTGAAGCAATTGTGGGCAGGGTTCGCGAAAAACTGTTTTTT. This codes for CASSEAIVGRVREKLFF.

This chain connects TRBV9 to TRBJ1-5, with D uncertain. CDR3 length: 15 residues. The V gene's germline CDR1 is SGDLS and CDR2 YYNGEE. V was clipped by 5 bases and J by 6 bases, with 18 bases between them. CDR3 nucleotides: TGTGCCAGCAGTCCCTCCCCTTTTGTCGGTCAGCCCCAGCATTTT. Translating it yields CASSPSPFVGQPQHF.

In the case of this clone: The identical CDR3 is also encoded by other nucleotide sequences in the sample. The rearrangement uses TRBV4-1 and TRBJ2-1, with TRBD1 identical over 9 bases. The germline gives CDR1 MGHRA, CDR2 YSYEKL. With 1 base clipped from V and 4 bases from J, the junction kept 2 bases outside the gene matches. The CDR3 consists of 15 residues. As DNA, the CDR3 is TGCGCCAGCAGCCAAGGAGGACAGGGGTACAATGAGCAGTTCTTC. This encodes CASSQGGQGYNEQFF.

The CDR3 bases are TGTGCCAGCAGTTTAGGGACAGGAGAGCAGTTCTTC. The encoded protein is CASSLGTGEQFF. The rearrangement joins TRBV12-3 or TRBV12-4 to TRBJ2-1, with 7 bases that match TRBD1. CDR3 size: 12 residues. J gave up 10 bases and V 1 base, and 1 base lay outside the gene matches.

The chain links TRBV18 to TRBJ1-2; perhaps TRBD1 as D (6 bases). CDR1 is KGHSH and CDR2 is LQKENI in the germline V gene. This CDR3 has 15 amino acids. V dropped 3 bases and J dropped 6 bases, with 17 bases sitting between them. The CDR3 bases are TGTGCCAGCTCACCCACCTCAGGGGTGGTGGATGGCTACACCTTC. Translation gives CASSPTSGVVDGYTF.

This chain links TRBV5-1 with TRBJ2-1, with TRBD2 matching 7 bases. V shed 7 bases and J 2 bases; nucleotides not matched to a gene: 9. Germline CDR1 reads SGHRS; CDR2 reads YFSETQ. The CDR3 is 15 residues long. The CDR3 loop reads CASWDGGSPYNEQFF. CDR3 nucleotide sequence: TGCGCCAGCTGGGACGGGGGGAGCCCCTACAATGAGCAGTTCTTC.

This clone was picked up one time. This chain links TRBV24-1 with TRBJ2-1; TRBD1 is a possible D gene (5 bases). Trimming took 4 bases from V and 5 from J, leaving 11 bases between them. Germline values: CDR1 KGHDR, CDR2 SFDVKD. CDR3 length: 14 residues. CDR3 nucleotide sequence: TGTGCCACCAGTGACCATGGACAAAACAATGAGCAGTTCTTC. Residues: CATSDHGQNNEQFF.

The V gene is TRBV6-5, the J gene TRBJ2-7; D gene ambiguous. The germline V and J ends were trimmed by 6 bases and 3 bases, with 6 bases remaining between them. CDR1 and CDR2 (germline): MNHEY, SVGAGI. CDR3 length equals 11 residues. CDR3 residues: CASSGYYEQYF. CDR3 bases: TGTGCCAGCAGCGGGTACTACGAGCAGTACTTC.

The rearrangement joins TRBV4-1 to TRBJ1-2, with 8 bases lining up with TRBD1. The CDR3 has 14 amino acids. Per the germline V gene, CDR1 is MGHRA and CDR2 is YSYEKL. After removal of 1 base from V and 8 bases from J, the junction contained 6 bases not matched to a gene. The CDR3 here is CASSQVSRGLGYTF. The CDR3, as DNA: TGCGCCAGCAGCCAAGTCAGCAGGGGGCTCGGCTACACCTTC.

The V gene is TRBV29-1, the J gene TRBJ2-1; 8 bases map to TRBD1. Germline CDR1 reads SQVTM; CDR2 reads ANQGSEA. This CDR3 region has 16 residues. V lost 4 bases and J lost 8; bases outside the gene matches: 16. CDR3 loop: CSVVPAGTGWRDEQFF. CDR3 nucleotide sequence: TGCAGCGTTGTTCCGGCGGGGACAGGCTGGAGAGATGAGCAGTTCTTC.

The rearrangement joins TRBV7-2 to TRBJ2-5, with 13 bases aligning to TRBD2. Germline CDR1 reads SGHTA; CDR2 reads FQGNSA. Trimming cost V 5 bases and J 5 bases; bases outside gene matches: 8. The CDR3 extends over 16 amino acids. CDR3 DNA sequence: TGTGCCAGCAGCCCATATCCGACTAGCGGGAGGGAGACCCAGTACTTC. Its protein is CASSPYPTSGRETQYF.

The gene calls are TRBV18 and TRBJ1-1, with D possibly TRBD1 on 5 matching bases. V was trimmed by 3 bases and J by 2 bases, leaving 13 bases between them. The CDR3 spans 15 residues. Germline V gene lookup returns CDR1 KGHSH and CDR2 LQKENI. The CDR3 coding sequence is TGTGCCAGCTCACCTCCTGGCGGGGACAACACTGAAGCTTTCTTT. Its protein product is CASSPPGGDNTEAFF.

The chain is built from TRBV5-6 and TRBJ1-3; D is ambiguous. V shed 0 bases and J shed 0 bases, with 10 bases lying between them. Per germline, CDR1 SGHDT and CDR2 YYEEEE. The CDR3 extends over 16 amino acids. CDR3 in amino acids: CASSLGLELSGNTIYF. The CDR3 region has the DNA TGTGCCAGCAGCTTGGGACTGGAACTCTCTGGAAACACCATATATTTT.

This clone was counted only a few times. J is TRBJ1-5 and V is TRBV2, with a possible D match to TRBD1 (6 bases). This CDR3 region has 16 residues. Trimming left V 7 bases short and J 0 bases short, with 16 bases between. Germline CDR1 reads SNHLY; CDR2 reads FYNNEI. The CDR3 here is CASNKQGQYSNQPQHF. CDR3 in DNA: TGTGCCAGCAACAAACAAGGACAGTATAGCAATCAGCCCCAGCATTTT.

Only a few counts were recorded for this clone. The chain recombines TRBV2 with TRBJ2-2; TRBD2 aligns across 10 bases. The CDR3 covers 15 residues. J lost 13 bases, V lost 8 bases, and 16 bases had no gene match. Per germline, CDR1 SNHLY and CDR2 FYNNEI. The CDR3 is CASYEREGRRGGLFF. CDR3 DNA: TGTGCCAGCTACGAGCGGGAGGGTCGACGGGGAGGGCTGTTTTTT.

V and J are TRBV12-3 or TRBV12-4 and TRBJ2-7; no clear D gene. This CDR3 region has 13 residues. The V gene lost 5 bases and the J gene lost 0 bases, with 8 bases spanning the gap. This CDR3 is CASSPRSSYEQYF. In DNA form, the CDR3 reads TGTGCCAGCAGTCCCCGGAGCTCCTACGAGCAGTACTTC.

The V call is TRBV7-9, the J call TRBJ1-1; 8 nucleotides match TRBD1. The V gene end was trimmed by 5 bases and the J gene end by 5 bases; junction bases not matched to a gene: 4. Germline V gene sequence: CDR1 SEHNR, CDR2 FQNEAQ (reference sequence). CDR3 size: 13 residues. The CDR3 here is CASSQGAKTEAFF. Written as DNA, the CDR3 is TGTGCCAGCAGCCAGGGGGCAAAAACTGAAGCTTTCTTT. Filled out from reference TRBV7-9 and TRBJ1-1, the complete variable domain reads DTGVSQNPRHKITKRGQNVTFRCDPISEHNRLYWYRQTLGQGPEFLTYFQNEAQLEKSRLLSDRFSAERPKGSFSTLEIQRTEQGDSAMYLCASSQGAKTEAFFGQGTRLTVV.

V and J are TRBV3-1 (or the pseudogene TRBV3-2) and TRBJ1-2; D is unresolved. Per germline, CDR1 LGHDT and CDR2 YNNKEL (reference sequence). The V end was cut by 3 bases, the J end by 3 bases, with 5 bases between. The CDR3 sequence is 12 residues long. As DNA, the CDR3 is TGTGCCAGCAGCCATTCTGACTATGGCTACACCTTC. It encodes CASSHSDYGYTF.

This chain links TRBV27 with TRBJ1-5, with 12 bases lining up with TRBD1. CDR3 length equals 17 residues. V trimming: 5 bases; J trimming: 6 bases; junction bases outside the gene matches: 11. The germline V gene encodes CDR1 MNHEY and CDR2 SMNVEV (reference sequence). The CDR3 sequence is CASSRAGTGGGGQPQHF. The CDR3, as DNA: TGTGCCAGCAGTCGCGCCGGGACAGGGGGCGGGGGTCAGCCCCAGCATTTT.

The chain carries TRBV15 and TRBJ1-1, with unresolved D. CDR3 length: 14 amino acids. V shed 3 bases and J shed 2 bases, with 10 bases lying between them. The germline V gene encodes CDR1 LNHNV and CDR2 YYDKDF (reference sequence). The CDR3 loop is CATSSDLVNTEAFF. DNA for the CDR3: TGTGCCACCAGCAGCGACTTGGTCAACACTGAAGCTTTCTTT.